This T cell receptor beta chain came from a study of CD8 T cells in Susac syndrome. This CDR3 comprises 18 residues. The V and J ends lost 1 base and 2 bases, in that order; junction bases with no gene match: 17. CDR1 SQVTM and CDR2 ANQGSEA come from the germline V gene. The RNA, roughly 0.45 to 1 ug, was put through reverse transcription using random hexamers. TCR beta CDR3 was amplified by immunoSEQ multiplex PCR. This amplification extended across 54 Vbeta and 13 Jbeta segments. MiXCR, applied by TCRdb to the immunoSEQ multiplex PCR reads, yields one record per CDR3 protein. The table shows 95,000 to 150,000 distinct CDR3 sequences, with around 94% occurring only once. About this clonotype itself: Antigen unknown.

CD8+ and CD4+ T cells from blood underwent TCR beta sequencing, which was carried out in a high-throughput format. Study-wide findings and caveats: Susac CD8+ clonal expansion peaked in TEMRA cells and active patients. Across the total CD8+ repertoires, roughly 17 Susac-specific public clones were found. The CD8+ TEMRA repertoires yielded about 5 such clones.

Input material: CD8+ T cells from PBMCs. The sequence was obtained from a human donor with Susac syndrome. The V gene is TRBV29-1, the J gene TRBJ2-7, with TRBD1 matching 7 bases. CDR3 nucleotides: TGCAGCGTTGAAGCGGCCTCACCGGGACAGTCGGGGACCTACGAGCAGTACTTC. Translated: CSVEAASPGQSGTYEQYF.